Included here is one T cell receptor beta chain sequence, with context. This clonotype has a handful of counts. It has no known antigen specificity. The record has no base qualities; no much larger clone is one base away. The CDR3 holds 15 amino acids from the cysteine to the phenylalanine. The CDR3 DNA has 45 bases and is translated from base 1. The V end loses 7 bases and the J end loses 5 bases, and a stretch of 19 bases separates them. Sequences MDHEN (CDR1) and SYDVKM (CDR2) are obtained from the germline V gene. This sample is drawn from a study of blood T cells in healthy people across ages (dated by TCRdb to about 2015). Context from the whole study: In model experiments, template switching captured about one uniquely barcoded TCR beta cDNA molecule for every two T cells. Using deep sequencing normalized with unique cDNA molecular identifiers, the study measured how TCR beta repertoire diversity changes with age. Donors were grouped into four age groups: young (average approximately 16 years), middle-aged (39), aged (around 60) and long-lived (less than 85). To avoid experimental bias, donors of different ages were distributed randomly across sequencing lanes. Using the same blood draw, the study looked at two additional independent replicas of 1 million unique cDNA reads for two donors, one aged 18 to 29 and the other aged 80 or older. Results and caveats for the whole study, not just this receptor: Because profiling used bulk unsorted PBMCs, naive and antigen-experienced compartments could not be compared conclusively. Estimates of total diversity from one million sequenced T cells were regarded as lower bounds and underestimates. The percentage of naive T cells measured by flow cytometry correlated strongly with observed TCR beta diversity. Compared with the aged group, the long-lived group had more naive CD4+ T cells, fewer expanded clones and increased TCR diversity, suggesting age selection. Because donor CMV infection status was unknown, age-related changes in expanded clonotypes were potentially confounded. As age increased, observed TCR beta diversity per million T cells dropped in a roughly linear way, and a significant reduction was already evident by age 40.

The library was prepared using 5' RACE. The sequencer was an Illumina HiSeq 2500. A second roughly 6 to 12 cycle PCR used a sample-barcoded 5' primer and a J-beta primer mix. A template-switch 5' adaptor carrying 12 random nucleotides introduced a unique molecular identifier onto each TCR beta cDNA molecule. Each sample yielded at least 3 million CDR3-containing paired-end reads. First-strand cDNA was synthesized from all RNA with the Mint cDNA synthesis kit, primed by a TRBC-specific oligonucleotide. Following uracil-DNA glycosylase treatment, all cDNA underwent a first 18-cycle PCR with the universal primers M1SS and BC2_uni_R. Concerning the study's data processing: For normalization, 1 million high-quality reads, each with a distinct molecular identifier, were randomly selected from each sample. Reads sharing molecular identifiers were discarded rather than binned into consensus sequences. MiTCR, set to a Q25 quality threshold and the strictest error-elimination algorithm, was used for CDR3 identification, clonotype clustering and error correction. A nonparametric unseen species model with Euler transformation was used to estimate lower-bound total TCR beta diversity. Clones were called with MiXCR by TCRdb after fastp trimmed the public reads at Q25, and only in-frame beta chains were retained. For every CDR3 protein sequence, its rows merge into one entry that carries the most common genes and DNA. The V and J calls and clone size are TCRdb's, not the authors'. Within this sample are about 580,000 distinct CDR3 sequences, with around 48% of them counted one time only. The ten biggest clones cover about 26% of the sample.

The donors were under 40 Caucasian individuals from Russia, aged roughly 6 to 100 years, who were systemically healthy. Each donor gave about 9.8 milliliters of peripheral blood, drawn into EDTA-treated Vacutainer tubes. Ficoll-Paque density-gradient centrifugation was used to isolate PBMCs, with at least 7 million per sample. Trizol reagent was used to extract total RNA from the PBMCs, yielding at least 5.5 micrograms per sample. The percentages of naive CD45RAhigh/CD27high T cells were determined by flow cytometry on a PBMC aliquot from every donor. Material: blood. The TCR sequence derives from an elderly man in good health. The rearrangement joined TRBV28 to TRBJ2-3, with the D gene call left open. The CDR3: CASTTGSRRLDTQYF. DNA sequence: TGTGCCAGCACCACCGGGTCTCGTCGTTTAGATACGCAGTATTTT.